This TCR beta chain derives from a study of cytomegalovirus exposure and HLA in healthy donors. As regards this clone: The antigen is not known.

From germline, CDR1 is KGHSH and CDR2 LQKENI. The CDR3 has 14 residues. V shed 3 bases and J shed 5 bases, with 13 bases lying between them. General study points: A missense variant in DCLRE1C was later tied to TCR beta V- and J-gene trimming.

13 Jbeta primers and 60 Vbeta primers were used for the PCR. Produced via immunoSEQ multiplex PCR; TCRdb's table is partial and in-frame only. The table counts about 150,000 clones; 2.1% lies in the top ten. The sequenced material came from PBMCs. The gene calls are TRBV18 and TRBJ1-1; D uncertain. The receptor was isolated from a man between 25 and 39 years old in good health and CMV-seronegative. The DNA of the CDR3 is TGTGCCAGCTCACCGCGGCCCGGGGAAACTGAAGCTTTCTTT. Amino acid sequence: CASSPRPGETEAFF. The variable domain in full, with the rest retrieved from reference TRBV18 and TRBJ1-1, is NAGVMQNPRHLVRRRGQEARLRCSPMKGHSHVYWYRQLPEEGLKFMVYLQKENIIDESGMPKERFSAEFPKEGPSILRIQQVVRGDSAAYFCASSPRPGETEAFFGQGTRLTVV.